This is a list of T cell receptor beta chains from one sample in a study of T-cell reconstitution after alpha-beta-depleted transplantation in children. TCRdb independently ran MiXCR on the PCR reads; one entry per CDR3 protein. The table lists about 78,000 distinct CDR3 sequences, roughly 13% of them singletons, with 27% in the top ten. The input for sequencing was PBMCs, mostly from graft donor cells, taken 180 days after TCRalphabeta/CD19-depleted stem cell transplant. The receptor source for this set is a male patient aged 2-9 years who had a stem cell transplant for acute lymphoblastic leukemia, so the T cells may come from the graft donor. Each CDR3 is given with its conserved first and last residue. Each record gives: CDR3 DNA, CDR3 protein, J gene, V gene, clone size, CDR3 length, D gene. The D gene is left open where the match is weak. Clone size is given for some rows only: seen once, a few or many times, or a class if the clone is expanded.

DNA: TGTGCCAGCAGGAGAGGGACAGTGAGCTCCTACGAGCAGTACTTC
CDR3: CASRRGTVSSYEQYF
J: TRBJ2-7
V: TRBV27
size: NA
length: 15
D: TRBD1

DNA: TGTGCCAGCAGTGAGGGACCCAACTACGAGCAGTACTTC
CDR3: CASSEGPNYEQYF
J: TRBJ2-7
V: TRBV12-3/TRBV12-4
size: NA
length: 13
D: NA

DNA: TGTGCCAGCAGTTACAGACTGGGCCAAGGATGGCTGTTTTTT
CDR3: CASSYRLGQGWLFF
J: TRBJ2-2
V: TRBV6-2/TRBV6-3
size: NA
length: 14
D: NA

DNA: TGTGCCAGCAGCTTAGCGGGTCACGAGCAGTACTTC
CDR3: CASSLAGHEQYF
J: TRBJ2-7
V: TRBV7-2
size: NA
length: 12
D: NA

DNA: TGTGCCATCAAGGAGACCGTAAGGAGCAATCAGCCCCAGCATTTT
CDR3: CAIKETVRSNQPQHF
J: TRBJ1-5
V: TRBV28
size: NA
length: 15
D: NA

DNA: TGCAGTGCTAGAGGTCTAGCGGGGGGCTCCTTAGCCAAAAACATTCAGTACTTC
CDR3: CSARGLAGGSLAKNIQYF
J: TRBJ2-4
V: TRBV20-1
size: many
length: 18
D: TRBD2

DNA: TGTGCCAGCAGTGAGGGACTAGCGGGTGTCCTGAGCGATGAGCAGTTCTTC
CDR3: CASSEGLAGVLSDEQFF
J: TRBJ2-1
V: TRBV2
size: NA
length: 17
D: TRBD2

DNA: TGTGCCAGCAGTTACTCCCGAAATCAGCCCCAGCATTTT
CDR3: CASSYSRNQPQHF
J: TRBJ1-5
V: TRBV6-6
size: many
length: 13
D: NA

DNA: TGTGCCAGCAGTTTAGGTCGATCAAGGTGGAACACTGAAGCTTTCTTT
CDR3: CASSLGRSRWNTEAFF
J: TRBJ1-1
V: TRBV12-3/TRBV12-4
size: few
length: 16
D: NA

DNA: TGCGCCAGCAGCCAACTAAGGGGGGATACGCAGTATTTT
CDR3: CASSQLRGDTQYF
J: TRBJ2-3
V: TRBV4-3
size: few
length: 13
D: NA

DNA: TGTGCCAGCAGCCGTGTGGAGGAGACCCAGTACTTC
CDR3: CASSRVEETQYF
J: TRBJ2-5
V: TRBV7-2
size: many
length: 12
D: NA

DNA: TGTGCCAGCAGTTTTCGGGACAGGGTACCCGGGGAGCTGTTTTTT
CDR3: CASSFRDRVPGELFF
J: TRBJ2-2
V: TRBV6-5
size: NA
length: 15
D: TRBD1

DNA: TGTGCCAGCACGGTTCTAGTGGCAGGGACCTACGAGCAGTACTTC
CDR3: CASTVLVAGTYEQYF
J: TRBJ2-7
V: TRBV6-1
size: NA
length: 15
D: NA

DNA: TGCGCCAGCAGCTTGTTGTCTCGGGTTAGAATGGATACGCAGTATTTT
CDR3: CASSLLSRVRMDTQYF
J: TRBJ2-3
V: TRBV5-1
size: NA
length: 16
D: NA

DNA: TGCAGCGTCGAACTGGCGGGGGGGCGATTAACCGGGGAGCTGTTTTTT
CDR3: CSVELAGGRLTGELFF
J: TRBJ2-2
V: TRBV29-1
size: NA
length: 16
D: TRBD2

DNA: TGTGCCAGCAGCTTCACAGGGACTTATGGCTACACCTTC
CDR3: CASSFTGTYGYTF
J: TRBJ1-2
V: TRBV12-3/TRBV12-4
size: many
length: 13
D: NA

DNA: TGCGCCAGCAGCTTGGCGGAGACCCAGTACTTC
CDR3: CASSLAETQYF
J: TRBJ2-5
V: TRBV5-1
size: many
length: 11
D: NA

DNA: TGTGCCAGCAGCTTATTACCCGGCCCGAATGAGCAGTTCTTC
CDR3: CASSLLPGPNEQFF
J: TRBJ2-1
V: TRBV11-2
size: NA
length: 14
D: NA

DNA: TGTGCCAGCAGAGGACGTAACACTGAAGCTTTCTTT
CDR3: CASRGRNTEAFF
J: TRBJ1-1
V: TRBV7-9
size: NA
length: 12
D: NA

DNA: TGTGCCAGCAGTTACTTGTCCCGGGGGCAAGGGTCAAGGGAAAAACTGTTTTTT
CDR3: CASSYLSRGQGSREKLFF
J: TRBJ1-4
V: TRBV6-5
size: NA
length: 18
D: NA

DNA: TGTGCCAGCAGCTCTATAGTAGTGGCAGGGGCTGAGCAGTTCTTC
CDR3: CASSSIVVAGAEQFF
J: TRBJ2-1
V: TRBV7-9
size: few
length: 15
D: NA

DNA: TGTGCCAGCAGCTTGGGAAATAGGGCGGGGTACACTGAAGCTTTCTTT
CDR3: CASSLGNRAGYTEAFF
J: TRBJ1-1
V: TRBV7-9
size: few
length: 16
D: NA

DNA: TGTGCCAGCAGCGGACCGGACAGGGTGTACCACGAGCAGTACTTC
CDR3: CASSGPDRVYHEQYF
J: TRBJ2-7
V: TRBV7-9
size: NA
length: 15
D: TRBD1

DNA: TGTGCCAGCAGTCTAGGGGGATTTAGCAATCAGCCCCAGCATTTT
CDR3: CASSLGGFSNQPQHF
J: TRBJ1-5
V: TRBV27
size: NA
length: 15
D: NA

DNA: TGTGCCACCACTTGGGAGGGGGCAAAACTGTTTTTT
CDR3: CATTWEGAKLFF
J: TRBJ1-4
V: TRBV12-3/TRBV12-4
size: few
length: 12
D: TRBD1

DNA: TGCAGTGCTAGTCCGATAGCGGGCAACACAGATACGCAGTATTTT
CDR3: CSASPIAGNTDTQYF
J: TRBJ2-3
V: TRBV20-1
size: few
length: 15
D: TRBD2

DNA: TGTGCCAGCAGTTTGGGCCCCCAATTAGTGCAGTTCTTC
CDR3: CASSLGPQLVQFF
J: TRBJ2-1
V: TRBV12-3/TRBV12-4
size: few
length: 13
D: NA

DNA: TGCAGTGCTACCCGACCGACGTACGAGCAGTACTTC
CDR3: CSATRPTYEQYF
J: TRBJ2-7
V: TRBV20-1
size: few
length: 12
D: NA

DNA: TGTGCCAGCAGTTTAACGGCTAGCGACTACAATGAGCAGTTCTTC
CDR3: CASSLTASDYNEQFF
J: TRBJ2-1
V: TRBV27
size: NA
length: 15
D: NA

DNA: TGTGCCAGCAGCCAAGCAAAGCAGGGGTCTTACAATGAGCAGTTCTTC
CDR3: CASSQAKQGSYNEQFF
J: TRBJ2-1
V: TRBV4-2
size: NA
length: 16
D: NA

DNA: TGTGCCTGGAGGAGTAAGGGACAGGGTGGAGGCTACACCTTC
CDR3: CAWRSKGQGGGYTF
J: TRBJ1-2
V: TRBV30
size: NA
length: 14
D: TRBD1

DNA: TGTGCCAGCAGTTTTGTTCAAGCGGGCTACACCTTC
CDR3: CASSFVQAGYTF
J: TRBJ1-2
V: TRBV12-3/TRBV12-4
size: NA
length: 12
D: NA

DNA: TGTGCCAGCAGTTTACCCCGGGACCGACAAGAGACCCAGTACTTC
CDR3: CASSLPRDRQETQYF
J: TRBJ2-5
V: TRBV27
size: NA
length: 15
D: NA

DNA: TGCAGTGCTACCTCTTGGGATGAGCAGTTCTTC
CDR3: CSATSWDEQFF
J: TRBJ2-1
V: TRBV20-1
size: many
length: 11
D: NA

DNA: TGTGCCAGCAGCCAAGAGCGGGGGGCCCAGTACTTC
CDR3: CASSQERGAQYF
J: TRBJ2-5
V: TRBV3-1
size: NA
length: 12
D: TRBD2

DNA: TGCGCCAGCAGCTGGAGGACAGCCCGATGGACAGAAACGCAGTATTTT
CDR3: CASSWRTARWTETQYF
J: TRBJ2-3
V: TRBV5-1
size: NA
length: 16
D: NA

DNA: TGTGCCAGCAGTTTAAGAGCCAGGGACACTGAAGCTTTCTTT
CDR3: CASSLRARDTEAFF
J: TRBJ1-1
V: TRBV27
size: NA
length: 14
D: NA

DNA: TGTGCCAGCAGCTTAGCCCCAGGGGTGGTGAACACTGAAGCTTTCTTT
CDR3: CASSLAPGVVNTEAFF
J: TRBJ1-1
V: TRBV7-2
size: many
length: 16
D: NA

DNA: TGTGCCAGCAGCCACACTAGCGGGAGGGATTTACTTAATGAGCAGTTCTTC
CDR3: CASSHTSGRDLLNEQFF
J: TRBJ2-1
V: TRBV5-6
size: few
length: 17
D: TRBD2

DNA: TGTGCCAGCAGCCACCTGCGGGACGGCTTCCGACAGCAGTTCTTC
CDR3: CASSHLRDGFRQQFF
J: TRBJ2-1
V: TRBV4-2
size: few
length: 15
D: NA

DNA: TGTGCCAGCAGTGAAGCCCTGGGCACAGATACGCAGTATTTT
CDR3: CASSEALGTDTQYF
J: TRBJ2-3
V: TRBV2
size: few
length: 14
D: NA

DNA: TGCAGTGCTAGCCCAACCGGGACAGGGCACACCGGGGAGCTGTTTTTT
CDR3: CSASPTGTGHTGELFF
J: TRBJ2-2
V: TRBV20-1
size: NA
length: 16
D: TRBD1

DNA: TGTGCCATCAGTGAAGCATGTTACGAGCAGTACTTC
CDR3: CAISEACYEQYF
J: TRBJ2-7
V: TRBV10-3
size: NA
length: 12
D: NA

DNA: TGTGCCACTGGACTCCCGAGCTCCTACGAGCAGTACTTC
CDR3: CATGLPSSYEQYF
J: TRBJ2-7
V: TRBV24-1
size: NA
length: 13
D: NA

DNA: TGTGCCAGCAGCTTGAGTGGCGGTTCCTACGAGCAGTACTTC
CDR3: CASSLSGGSYEQYF
J: TRBJ2-7
V: TRBV7-9
size: few
length: 14
D: NA

DNA: TGCGCCAGCAGCTTGGGCCCCTCTGGAAACACCATATATTTT
CDR3: CASSLGPSGNTIYF
J: TRBJ1-3
V: TRBV5-1
size: NA
length: 14
D: NA

DNA: TGTGCCAGCATCCTAAGGACAGGCAGGGCTGGGGCCAACGTCCCGACTTTC
CDR3: CASILRTGRAGANVPTF
J: TRBJ2-6
V: TRBV12-3/TRBV12-4
size: NA
length: 17
D: TRBD1

DNA: TGTGCCAGTAGTAATCAGGGAGACAAAGAAAAACTGTTTTTT
CDR3: CASSNQGDKEKLFF
J: TRBJ1-4
V: TRBV19
size: NA
length: 14
D: NA

DNA: TGTGCCAGCAGCTTAGCCGCTCCAGGTCCCCAGCATTTT
CDR3: CASSLAAPGPQHF
J: TRBJ1-5
V: TRBV7-2
size: many
length: 13
D: NA

DNA: TGTGCCAGCAGCTTACGGACTAGCGGAACTCAAGAGACCCAGTACTTC
CDR3: CASSLRTSGTQETQYF
J: TRBJ2-5
V: TRBV7-2
size: few
length: 16
D: TRBD2

DNA: TGTGCCAGCTCACCAGCAGAATACGAGCAGTACTTC
CDR3: CASSPAEYEQYF
J: TRBJ2-7
V: TRBV18
size: few
length: 12
D: NA